The next 22 T cell receptor beta chains were all read from a single sample in a study of post-analysis software for immune sequencing data. Study results and limitations: Relative to controls, patients had about 5 TRBV segments at higher frequency, with TRBV5-6, TRBV5-1 and TRBV20-1 among these.

These receptors are not linked to any known antigen. Unique molecular identifiers tagged the TCR beta cDNA libraries. TCRdb called the PCR reads again in MiXCR, with one record for every CDR3 protein. Here the sample spans 430,000 or so distinct CDR3 sequences, approximately 38% being singletons. The material sequenced was blood. These receptors all stem from a girl aged 2 to 9 with multiple sclerosis.

This clonotype came up a few times. The chain carries TRBV12-3 or TRBV12-4 and TRBJ1-2, with no clear D. The CDR3 consists of 14 residues. V was cut by 5 bases and J by 0 bases, with 10 bases left in between. For the CDR3, the DNA is TGTGCCAGCAGTAACGGACGAGCTAACTATGGCTACACCTTC. It codes for CASSNGRANYGYTF.

The gene calls are TRBV20-1 and TRBJ2-4; D assignment may be TRBD1 or TRBD2 (6 bases each). CDR3 length: 14 residues. Deletions cut 0 bases from V and 2 bases from J, with 8 bases between. CDR1 and CDR2 (germline): DFQATT, SNEGSKA (reference sequence). The CDR3 DNA sequence: TGCAGTGCTAGAGACGGGGGCACCAAAAACATTCAGTACTTC. Its protein is CSARDGGTKNIQYF.

This sequence joins TRBV4-3 and TRBJ1-2; D may be TRBD1 (5 bases). CDR3 size: 14 residues. Germline V gives CDR1 LGHNA, CDR2 YSLEER. The ends were cut back, 0 bases at V and 4 bases at J, with 9 bases in the middle. Written as DNA, the CDR3 is TGCGCCAGCAGCCAAGATTTAGACAGCTATGGCTACACCTTC. It specifies CASSQDLDSYGYTF.

This chain connects TRBV12-3 or TRBV12-4 to TRBJ2-7; TRBD1 might be the D (6 bases). Trimming left V 4 bases short and J 3 bases short, with 16 bases between. The CDR3 length is 15 residues. This chain's CDR3 is CASSSPGTSYYEQYF. CDR3 DNA: TGTGCCAGCAGTTCCCCCGGGACATCGTACTACGAGCAGTACTTC.

V is TRBV20-1 and J is TRBJ2-7; 11 nucleotides line up with TRBD1. CDR1 DFQATT and CDR2 SNEGSKA come from the germline V gene (reference sequence). CDR3 size: 14 residues. Trimming at V came to 2 bases and at J to 3 bases, leaving 3 bases not matched to a gene. The CDR3 coding sequence is TGCAGTGCTAGACCCGGGACAGGGGGCTACGAGCAGTACTTC. Its translation is CSARPGTGGYEQYF.

This clonotype occurred a few times. The CDR3 region is CASSPQGTVTYEQYF. In DNA, the CDR3 is TGTGCCAGCAGCCCGCAAGGGACAGTTACCTACGAGCAGTACTTC. The chain combines TRBV11-2 with TRBJ2-7; 7 bases line up with TRBD1. Trimming cost V 5 bases and J 2 bases; bases outside gene matches: 9. The CDR3 covers 15 residues. CDR1 SGHAT and CDR2 FQNNGV come from the germline V gene.

This clonotype appeared once. The rearrangement uses TRBV20-1 and TRBJ2-6; D is uncertain. The length of the CDR3 is 17 residues. Trimming stripped 0 bases from V and 0 bases from J, with 12 bases between. Germline CDR1 reads DFQATT; CDR2 reads SNEGSKA (reference sequence). CDR3: CSAREAPLSSGANVLTF. In DNA form, the CDR3 reads TGCAGTGCTAGAGAGGCCCCCCTTTCCTCTGGGGCCAACGTCCTGACTTTC.

This clonotype was seen only a few times. CDR3 amino acids: CASSLSRVGKETQYF. Written as DNA, the CDR3 is TGTGCCAGCAGTTTATCAAGGGTGGGGAAAGAGACCCAGTACTTC. This sequence joins TRBV28 and TRBJ2-5, with unresolved D. CDR3 size: 15 residues. Germline loops: CDR1 MDHEN, CDR2 SYDVKM. The germline V and J ends were trimmed by 1 base and 3 bases, with 12 bases remaining between them.

The chain links TRBV10-3 to TRBJ1-1; no firm D call. There are 13 residues in the CDR3. CDR1 and CDR2 from the germline V gene are ENHRY and SYGVKD. Trimming pared 3 bases from V and 4 bases from J, leaving 9 bases between. The CDR3 reads CAISDLTTTEAFF. CDR3 sequence (DNA): TGTGCCATCAGTGATCTAACGACCACTGAAGCTTTCTTT.

This clonotype turned up a few times. The chain carries TRBV28 and TRBJ1-2, with D perhaps TRBD1 (5 bases). The CDR3 has 14 residues. From germline, CDR1 is MDHEN and CDR2 SYDVKM. V shed 5 bases and J shed 8 bases, with 18 bases lying between them. The DNA of the CDR3 is TGTGCCAGCAGTCCCCCTGGGACGGTCGGAGGCTACACCTTC. Its translation is CASSPPGTVGGYTF.

V is TRBV5-1 and J is TRBJ2-7, with D perhaps TRBD1 (6 bases). V was trimmed by 0 bases and J by 3 bases, leaving 28 bases between them. The germline V gene has CDR1 SGHRS and CDR2 YFSETQ. This CDR3 is 20 amino acids long. CDR3 amino acids: CASSLATGTIGIITGYEQYF. In DNA form, the CDR3 reads TGCGCCAGCAGCTTGGCCACCGGGACAATTGGGATCATTACGGGCTACGAGCAGTACTTC. Filled out from reference TRBV5-1 and TRBJ2-7, the complete variable domain reads KAGVTQTPRYLIKTRGQQVTLSCSPISGHRSVSWYQQTPGQGLQFLFEYFSETQRNKGNFPGRFSGRQFSNSRSEMNVSTLELGDSALYLCASSLATGTIGIITGYEQYFGPGTRLTVT.

This clonotype occurred a few times. The chain employs TRBV10-3 and TRBJ2-7; possibly TRBD1 for D (6 bases). Germline V gives CDR1 ENHRY, CDR2 SYGVKD. This CDR3 is 14 amino acids long. The germline V and J ends were trimmed by 6 bases and 0 bases, with 12 bases remaining between them. CDR3 in DNA: TGTGCCATCAGATGGACAGCCGGCTCCTACGAGCAGTACTTC. Translation: CAIRWTAGSYEQYF.

The chain is built from TRBV24-1 and TRBJ2-1; 7 bases fit TRBD2. CDR3 length: 18 amino acids. V lost 3 bases to trimming and J lost 1 base; unmatched junction nucleotides: 11. CDR1 is KGHDR, CDR2 SFDVKD, per germline. For the CDR3, the DNA is TGTGCCACCAGTGATCCAGTTGGCGGGAGCGGATCCTACAATGAGCAGTTCTTC. Its translation: CATSDPVGGSGSYNEQFF.

The table lists this clonotype with a count of one. The chain couples TRBV28 to TRBJ2-5; TRBD2 matches at 9 bases. The J call may be in error: the DNA end matches TRBJ2-7 better. The germline V gene encodes CDR1 MDHEN and CDR2 SYDVKM. The CDR3 has 16 residues. The chain's CDR3 is CASSPQGLAALYEQYF. In nucleotides, the CDR3 is TGTGCCAGCAGTCCACAGGGACTAGCAGCACTCTACGAGCAGTACTTC.

This clonotype was seen ten or more times. The junction and the germline gene differ at one end; a read error may be behind it. This CDR3 reads CASSAGSTDTQYF. CDR3 DNA: TGTGCTAGCAGCGCCGGGAGCACAGATACGCAGTATTTT. This rearrangement joins TRBV12-3 or TRBV12-4 to TRBJ2-3; no reliable D call. CDR3 length equals 13 residues.

V usage is TRBV4-1 and J usage is TRBJ2-4; no reliable D call. The CDR3 extends over 17 amino acids. The germline gives CDR1 MGHRA, CDR2 YSYEKL. Trimming shortened V by 1 base and J by 0 bases, and 13 bases separated the two germline ends. For the CDR3, the DNA is TGCGCCAGCAGCCAAGCATCGGGTGACCTAGCCAAAAACATTCAGTACTTC. Amino acid sequence: CASSQASGDLAKNIQYF.

This sequence joins TRBV4-3 and TRBJ2-1; D may correspond to TRBD1 or TRBD2 (5 bases each). Germline CDR1 reads LGHNA; CDR2 reads YSLEER. V lost 0 bases and J lost 8, with 17 bases in between. The CDR3 sequence is 16 residues long. The CDR3 coding sequence is TGCGCCAGCAGCCAAGATCGGGACGTATTTGGGGATGAGCAGTTCTTC. Its protein product is CASSQDRDVFGDEQFF.

Note on this clonotype: The junction differs from germline at one of its ends, possibly a read error. This rearrangement joins TRBV2 to TRBJ2-5; 8 bases line up with TRBD1. The DNA end lines up better with TRBJ2-7; the J call may be wrong. Germline V lookup: CDR1 SNHLY, CDR2 FYNNEI. The length of the CDR3 is 14 residues. In nucleotides, the CDR3 is TGTGTCAGCAGTGAAAGACAGGGGTACTACGAGCAGTACTTC. As protein: CVSSERQGYYEQYF.

The chain uses TRBV28 and TRBJ2-7; D is perhaps TRBD2 (5 bases). The CDR3 spans 11 residues. Germline V gene sequence: CDR1 MDHEN, CDR2 SYDVKM. V lost 6 bases and J 9 bases, leaving 12 bases between the germline ends. This chain's CDR3 is CASREGRAQYF. The CDR3 nucleotides read TGTGCCAGCAGAGAGGGTCGCGCGCAGTACTTC.

The chain has TRBV7-2 and TRBJ2-1; 8 nucleotides agree with TRBD1. Germline values: CDR1 SGHTA, CDR2 FQGNSA. The CDR3 contains 17 residues. The J segment lost 4 bases and the V segment lost 6 bases, leaving 14 bases of the junction unmatched. CDR3 region: CASRPLKDRDKYNEQFF. The CDR3 DNA reads TGTGCCAGCAGACCCCTTAAGGACAGGGACAAATACAATGAGCAGTTCTTC.

This clonotype was seen only a few times. J is TRBJ2-1 and V is TRBV6-5; TRBD2 matches at 9 bases. V gave up 2 bases and J gave up 4 bases; unmatched junction bases: 6. The CDR3 loop spans 16 amino acids. Germline CDR1 and CDR2: MNHEY and SVGAGI. CDR3 protein: CASSYMSSGKYNEQFF. CDR3 nucleotides: TGTGCCAGCAGTTACATGTCTAGCGGGAAATACAATGAGCAGTTCTTC.

This clonotype was observed a handful of times. The V and J genes are TRBV10-3 and TRBJ2-7; the D gene could be TRBD1 or TRBD2 (6 bases each). V was trimmed by 7 bases and J by 0 bases, leaving 13 bases between them. The CDR3 runs to 14 residues. Germline V gives CDR1 ENHRY, CDR2 SYGVKD. The CDR3 DNA is TGTGCCATCATGGGCGGAGGGGGCTCCTACGAGCAGTACTTC. Amino acid sequence: CAIMGGGGSYEQYF.